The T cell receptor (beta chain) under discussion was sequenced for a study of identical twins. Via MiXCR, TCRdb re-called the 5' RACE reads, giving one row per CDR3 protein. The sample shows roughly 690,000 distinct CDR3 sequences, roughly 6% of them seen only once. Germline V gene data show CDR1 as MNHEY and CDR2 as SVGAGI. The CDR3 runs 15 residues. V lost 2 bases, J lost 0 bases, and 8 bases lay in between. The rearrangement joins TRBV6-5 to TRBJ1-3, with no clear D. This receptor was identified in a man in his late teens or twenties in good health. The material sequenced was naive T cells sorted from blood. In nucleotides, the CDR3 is TGTGCCAGCAGTTACGGGGTCGGCTCTGGAAACACCATATATTTT. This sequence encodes CASSYGVGSGNTIYF.